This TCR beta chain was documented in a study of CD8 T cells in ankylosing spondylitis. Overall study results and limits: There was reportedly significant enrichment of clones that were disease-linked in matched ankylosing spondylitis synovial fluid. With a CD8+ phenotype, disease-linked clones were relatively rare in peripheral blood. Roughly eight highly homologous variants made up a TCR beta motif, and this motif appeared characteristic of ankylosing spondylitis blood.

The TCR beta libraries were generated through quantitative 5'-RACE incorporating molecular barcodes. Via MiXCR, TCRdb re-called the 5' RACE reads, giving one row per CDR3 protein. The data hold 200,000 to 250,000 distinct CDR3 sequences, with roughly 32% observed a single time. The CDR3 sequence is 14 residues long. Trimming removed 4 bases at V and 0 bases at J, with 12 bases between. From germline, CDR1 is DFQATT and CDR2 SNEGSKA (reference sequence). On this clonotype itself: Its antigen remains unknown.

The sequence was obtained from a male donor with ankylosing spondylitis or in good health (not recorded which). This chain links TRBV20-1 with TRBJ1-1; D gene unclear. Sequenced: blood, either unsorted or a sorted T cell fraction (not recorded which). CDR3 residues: CSATRDTLNTEAFF. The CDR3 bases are TGCAGTGCTACAAGAGACACCTTGAACACTGAAGCTTTCTTT.